The 22 T cell receptor beta chains below all came from one sample that was sequenced in a study of T cell responses to AZD1222 COVID-19 vaccine. TCRdb keeps only in-frame clones here, not all; method: immunoSEQ multiplex PCR. Here the sample spans 110,000 or so clones, roughly nine tenths being singletons. This sample comprised peripheral blood, obtained on day 0 of AZD1222 vaccination. The receptors shown here come from an adult in good health.

This chain links TRBV9 with TRBJ2-1, with 11 bases aligning to TRBD2. The V gene end was trimmed by 1 base and the J gene end by 8 bases; junction bases not matched to a gene: 8. The CDR3 covers 16 residues. CDR1 and CDR2 from the germline V gene are SGDLS and YYNGEE. DNA of the CDR3: TGTGCCAGCAGCGTACTCACTAGCGGGGGTAGCGATGAGCAGTTCTTC. Encoded protein: CASSVLTSGGSDEQFF.

The chain employs TRBV18 and TRBJ1-6; 7 nucleotides agree with TRBD1. The germline gives CDR1 KGHSH, CDR2 LQKENI. Trimming removed 2 bases from V and 5 bases from J; junction bases left unmatched: 9. The CDR3 sequence is 17 residues long. CDR3 coding DNA: TGTGCCAGCTCACCATCAATAACAGGGGCGGATAATTCACCCCTCCACTTT. Translation gives CASSPSITGADNSPLHF.

The V and J genes are TRBV19 and TRBJ2-1; D is undetermined. The V gene lost 1 base and the J gene lost 6 bases, with 7 bases spanning the gap. Germline V gene lookup returns CDR1 LNHDA and CDR2 SQIVND (reference sequence). The CDR3 is 13 residues long. CDR3 loop: CASSIGQPNEQFF. In nucleotides, the CDR3 is TGTGCCAGTAGTATAGGACAACCCAATGAGCAGTTCTTC.

This rearrangement joins TRBV18 to TRBJ1-2, with D unclear. The ends were cut back, 3 bases at V and 0 bases at J, with 14 bases in the middle. The CDR3 consists of 16 residues. Germline CDR1 is KGHSH and CDR2 is LQKENI. The DNA of the CDR3 is TGTGCCAGCTCACCGGCTGTAGCACAGCCTAACTATGGCTACACCTTC. It yields the protein CASSPAVAQPNYGYTF. The full variable domain, in which reference TRBV18 and TRBJ1-2 provide the parts outside the CDR3, is NAGVMQNPRHLVRRRGQEARLRCSPMKGHSHVYWYRQLPEEGLKFMVYLQKENIIDESGMPKERFSAEFPKEGPSILRIQQVVRGDSAAYFCASSPAVAQPNYGYTFGSGTRLTVV.

The chain is built from TRBV15 and TRBJ1-6; a possible D gene is TRBD1 (5 bases). The CDR3 is 16 residues long. CDR1 LNHNV and CDR2 YYDKDF come from the germline V gene (reference sequence). V was shortened by 0 bases and J by 9 bases, with 15 bases between the two germline ends. The CDR3 sequence is CATSRDDFWGGSPLHF. The CDR3 DNA is TGTGCCACCAGCAGAGATGACTTCTGGGGGGGTTCACCCCTCCACTTT.

This chain joins TRBV4-1 and TRBJ2-7; D ambiguous. Germline values: CDR1 MGHRA, CDR2 YSYEKL. The CDR3 has 16 amino acids. V lost 0 bases and J lost 0, with 12 bases in between. The CDR3 loop reads CASSQDVAGSSYEQYF. CDR3 DNA: TGCGCCAGCAGCCAAGATGTGGCAGGCAGCTCCTACGAGCAGTACTTC.

A single count supports this clone. This chain joins TRBV10-2 and TRBJ2-2, with 9 bases aligning to TRBD2. The CDR3 runs to 15 residues. Trimming took 8 bases from V and 6 from J; bases not matched to a gene: 10. Germline lookup yields CDR1 WSHSY and CDR2 SAAADI. CDR3 protein: CASSGGLAGAGELFF. The CDR3, as DNA: TGCGCCAGCTCTGGGGGGTTAGCGGGGGCCGGGGAGCTGTTTTTT.

The chain is built from TRBV6-2 or TRBV6-3 and TRBJ2-1; TRBD2 matches at 12 bases. In germline, CDR1 is MNHEY, CDR2 SVGEGT. Germline trimming cut 5 bases from V and 1 base from J; bases unmatched to any gene: 3. This CDR3 comprises 16 residues. The CDR3 DNA reads as TGTGCCAGCAGTGCACTAGCGGGGGGATCCTACAATGAGCAGTTCTTC. This encodes CASSALAGGSYNEQFF.

The chain couples TRBV28 to TRBJ1-1; D not certain. Germline assignment: CDR1 MDHEN and CDR2 SYDVKM. Deletions cut 5 bases from V and 1 base from J, with 11 bases between. The CDR3 sequence is 14 residues long. This CDR3 reads CASSRRSANTEAFF. The CDR3 coding sequence is TGTGCCAGCAGTCGAAGGTCCGCGAACACTGAAGCTTTCTTT.

The genes are TRBV5-5 and TRBJ2-6; 9 nucleotides align to TRBD1. Losses at the gene ends were 0 bases for V and 1 base for J; bases not matched to a gene: 2. The CDR3 sequence is 17 residues long. CDR1 and CDR2 (germline): SGHKS, YYEKEE (reference sequence). The CDR3 region is CASSLAGQGSGANVLTF. CDR3 coding DNA: TGTGCCAGCAGCTTGGCCGGACAGGGGTCTGGGGCCAACGTCCTGACTTTC.

This clone was counted once. The J gene is TRBJ1-6, the V gene TRBV6-2 or TRBV6-3; TRBD1 matches at 9 bases. Germline V CDR1 and CDR2: MNHEY, SVGEGT. The junction had 12 bases not matched to a gene; V was cut back by 5 bases and J by 10 bases. The CDR3 has 16 residues. This CDR3 reads CASSPRDRAGVSPLHF. The CDR3 region has the DNA TGTGCCAGCAGTCCAAGGGACAGGGCGGGGGTCTCACCCCTCCACTTT.

V usage is TRBV18 and J usage is TRBJ1-1, with D tentatively TRBD1 (5 bases). V dropped 2 bases and J dropped 1 base, with 8 bases sitting between them. This CDR3 contains 14 residues. In germline, CDR1 is KGHSH, CDR2 LQKENI. The CDR3 here is CASSPSGQNTEAFF. CDR3 DNA sequence: TGTGCCAGCTCACCATCGGGGCAGAACACTGAAGCTTTCTTT.

Concerning this clone itself: One end of the junction varies from germline; a read error may be responsible. The rearrangement joins TRBV3-1 (or the pseudogene TRBV3-2) to TRBJ1-2; 9 bases map to TRBD1. Germline-derived CDR1 and CDR2 are LGHDT and YNNKEL (reference sequence). The CDR3 has 14 amino acids. For the CDR3, the DNA is TGTGCCAGCACCCAAGGGACAGGGCGTCTGGGCTACACCTTC. As protein: CASTQGTGRLGYTF.

The chain joins TRBV6-5 to TRBJ2-7; perhaps TRBD2 as D (5 bases). Germline lookup yields CDR1 MNHEY and CDR2 SVGAGI. Deletions cut 8 bases from V and 7 bases from J, with 15 bases between. The CDR3 is 12 residues long. The DNA of the CDR3 is TGTGCCAGCTCCCGGATCGGGGTTGAGCAGTACTTC. This translates into CASSRIGVEQYF.

The CDR3 DNA reads as TGTGCCAGCAGCCAGATCTACGAGCAGTACTTC. Its protein is CASSQIYEQYF. The chain employs TRBV3-1 (or the pseudogene TRBV3-2) and TRBJ2-7; unclear D gene. There are 11 residues in the CDR3. Germline CDR1 reads LGHDT; CDR2 reads YNNKEL (reference sequence). Trimming left V 3 bases short and J 3 bases short, with 3 bases between.

This clone came up once. This sequence joins TRBV12-3 or TRBV12-4 and TRBJ1-3; D perhaps matches TRBD1 (5 bases). V was cut by 5 bases and J by 0 bases, with 5 bases left in between. The CDR3 is made up of 13 amino acids. The CDR3 bases are TGTGCCAGCAGTGGGGGCTCTGGAAACACCATATATTTT. Its protein is CASSGGSGNTIYF.

The chain is built from TRBV15 and TRBJ2-7; tentatively, D is TRBD1 or TRBD2 (5 bases each). Germline V gene lookup returns CDR1 LNHNV and CDR2 YYDKDF (reference sequence). The V gene lost 4 bases and the J gene lost 9 bases, with 22 bases spanning the gap. This CDR3 has 15 amino acids. The CDR3 reads CATSILGTSLPGQYF. CDR3 coding DNA: TGTGCCACCAGCATCCTCGGGACCTCCTTGCCTGGGCAGTACTTC.

V gene TRBV19 combines with J gene TRBJ2-2; possibly TRBD2 for D (5 bases). V shed 10 bases and J shed 5 bases, with 11 bases lying between them. This CDR3 has 12 amino acids. Germline V gene data show CDR1 as LNHDA and CDR2 as SQIVND (reference sequence). This chain's CDR3 is CATPWETGELFF. CDR3 coding DNA: TGTGCCACTCCGTGGGAGACCGGGGAGCTGTTTTTT.

V and J are TRBV19 and TRBJ1-1; 7 nucleotides match TRBD1. The V gene's germline CDR1 is LNHDA and CDR2 SQIVND (reference sequence). V shed 3 bases, J shed 5 bases, and the junction held 6 bases outside the gene matches. CDR3 length: 14 amino acids. The CDR3 bases are TGTGCCAGTAGTATGGGACAGTCGAGGACTGAAGCTTTCTTT. This gives the protein CASSMGQSRTEAFF.

The chain carries TRBV28 and TRBJ1-5; no reliable D call. V was shortened by 4 bases and J by 0 bases, with 19 bases between the two germline ends. The length of the CDR3 is 18 residues. Per the germline V gene, CDR1 is MDHEN and CDR2 is SYDVKM. Here the CDR3 DNA reads TGTGCCAGCAGTTCCCCAGCCATTTGGGGATATAGCAATCAGCCCCAGCATTTT. It encodes CASSSPAIWGYSNQPQHF.

The chain has TRBV5-1 and TRBJ2-2; D ambiguous. V lost 1 base and J lost 1, with 5 bases in between. CDR1 SGHRS and CDR2 YFSETQ come from the germline V gene. The CDR3 runs 14 residues. Here the CDR3 DNA reads TGCGCCAGCAGCTTGTTAGTGAACACCGGGGAGCTGTTTTTT. It encodes CASSLLVNTGELFF.

V is TRBV7-9 and J is TRBJ2-5; no reliable D call. CDR3 length: 14 amino acids. Trimming took off 8 bases at V and 4 bases at J, with 17 bases between the two ends. From germline, CDR1 is SEHNR and CDR2 FQNEAQ (reference sequence). As DNA, the CDR3 is TGTGCCAGCGGCCTTGACCGGTCGGCAGAGACCCAGTACTTC. Translation gives CASGLDRSAETQYF.